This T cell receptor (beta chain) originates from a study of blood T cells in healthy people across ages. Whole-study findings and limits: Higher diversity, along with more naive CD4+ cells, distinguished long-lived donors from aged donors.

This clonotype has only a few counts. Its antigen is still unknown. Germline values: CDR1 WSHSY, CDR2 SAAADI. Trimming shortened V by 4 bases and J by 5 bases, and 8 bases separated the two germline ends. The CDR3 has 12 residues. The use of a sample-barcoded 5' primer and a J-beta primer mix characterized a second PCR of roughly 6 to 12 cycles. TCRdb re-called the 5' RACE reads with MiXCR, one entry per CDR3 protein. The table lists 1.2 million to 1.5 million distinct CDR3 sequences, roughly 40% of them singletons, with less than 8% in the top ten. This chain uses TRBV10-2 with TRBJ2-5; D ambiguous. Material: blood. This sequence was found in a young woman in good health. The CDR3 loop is CASSALLETQYF. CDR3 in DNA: TGCGCCAGCAGTGCCCTCCTGGAGACCCAGTACTTC.